This paragraph reports one T cell receptor beta chain. Its antigen is still unknown. Per-base qualities were not stored, and no clone one base away is much larger. From its cysteine to its phenylalanine, the CDR3 spans 15 amino acids. The retained sequence is limited to the CDR3, 45 bases, with the frame set at the first base. Trimming costs V 6 bases and J 5 bases, and their ends lie 17 bases apart. This entry comes from a study of blood T cells in healthy people across ages (dated by TCRdb to 2013 to 2016). Study-wide context: Template switching captured roughly one uniquely barcoded TCR beta cDNA molecule per two T cells in model experiments. The study measured age-related changes in TCR beta repertoire diversity using deep sequencing normalized with unique cDNA molecular identifiers. The donors were split into four age groups: young (average approximately 16 years), middle-aged (39), aged (62) and long-lived (under 90). To avoid experimental bias, donors of different ages were randomly spread across the sequencing lanes. For two donors (one aged 18 to 29 and one aged 80 or older), the study analyzed two additional independent replicas of 1 million unique cDNA reads from the same blood draw.

The paper as a whole reports these results and caveats: Because profiling used bulk unsorted PBMCs, naive and antigen-experienced compartments could not be compared conclusively. The percentage of naive T cells measured by flow cytometry correlated strongly with observed TCR beta diversity. As age increased, observed TCR beta diversity per million T cells dropped in a roughly linear way, and a significant reduction was already evident by age around 41. Because the CMV infection status of the donors was unknown, age-related changes in expanded clonotypes may potentially have been confounded. The long-lived group showed more naive CD4+ T cells, fewer expanded clones and increased TCR diversity than the aged group, suggesting age selection. Estimates of total diversity from one million sequenced T cells were regarded as lower bounds and underestimates.

Systemically healthy Caucasian individuals from Russia, some 38 in total and aged roughly 6 to 100 years, were included as donors. About 10 milliliters of peripheral blood were collected from each donor into EDTA-treated Vacutainer tubes. Ficoll-Paque density-gradient centrifugation was used to isolate PBMCs, with at least 6.5 million per sample. Total RNA was extracted from PBMCs with Trizol reagent, with at least 6 micrograms obtained per sample. For every donor, an aliquot of PBMCs went through flow cytometry to measure the percentages of naive CD45RAhigh/CD27high T cells. Library construction relied on 5' RACE. The listed sequencing device is Illumina HiSeq 2500. The second PCR ran for roughly 6 to 11 cycles and used a J-beta primer mix along with a sample-barcoded 5' primer. A unique molecular identifier was introduced onto each TCR beta cDNA molecule by a template-switch 5' adaptor carrying 12 random nucleotides. Each sample yielded at least 3 million CDR3-containing paired-end reads. The Mint cDNA synthesis kit, primed by a TRBC-specific oligonucleotide, was used to synthesize first-strand cDNA from all RNA. Following uracil-DNA glycosylase treatment, a first 18-cycle PCR with universal primers M1SS and BC2_uni_R was performed on all cDNA. Processing in the source paper ran as follows. Each sample was normalized by randomly selecting 1 million high-quality reads, each carrying a distinct molecular identifier. Reads with shared molecular identifiers were discarded instead of being binned into consensus sequences. MiTCR, run with a Q25 quality threshold and the strictest error-elimination algorithm, handled CDR3 identification, clonotype clustering and error correction. A nonparametric unseen species model with Euler transformation was used to estimate a lower bound on total TCR beta diversity. TCRdb ran its own pipeline on the public reads, namely fastp trimming at Q25 and MiXCR clone calling, and kept in-frame beta chains. Under each unique CDR3 protein, matching rows form one entry showing the most common genes and DNA. The V and J calls, along with clone size, are taken from TCRdb and not from the paper's own processing. The sample has approximately 1.5 million distinct CDR3 sequences on record, approximately 39% of them singletons. 4% of the sample goes to the ten largest clones.

The TCR comes from a woman between 18 and 29 years old in good health. The sample comprised blood. The sequence links TRBV12-3 or TRBV12-4 to TRBJ2-1, with no reliable assignment of the D segment. The CDR3 protein is CASSPEPRSHNEQFF. Read as DNA, the sequence is TGTGCCAGCAGCCCTGAGCCGCGGAGCCACAATGAGCAGTTCTTC.